This note documents a single T cell receptor beta chain sequence. The antigen is undetermined. The record originates from a study of T cell responses to AZD1222 COVID-19 vaccine. General study results and limits: Of the AZD1222 recipients, only 5 to 7 were seropositive at baseline. The study found Spike-specific TCR breadth and depth rose after two AZD1222 doses. Regions 160-218 and 743-854 dominated among vaccine-associated CD4 TCRs spanning spike.

Produced via immunoSEQ multiplex PCR; TCRdb's table is partial and in-frame only. This table has just over 80,000 clones, 70% to 90% appearing once. Germline CDR1 and CDR2: SGHTA and FQGTGA. Losses at the gene ends were 1 base for V and 3 bases for J; bases not matched to a gene: 3. This CDR3 has 15 residues. This receptor was identified in an adult in good health. V and J are TRBV7-3 and TRBJ1-5; 7 bases are a match to TRBD1. The sequencing used peripheral blood, collected on day 0 of AZD1222 vaccination. CDR3 loop: CASSLRQGNNQPQHF. DNA for the CDR3: TGTGCCAGCAGCTTAAGACAGGGCAACAATCAGCCCCAGCATTTT.